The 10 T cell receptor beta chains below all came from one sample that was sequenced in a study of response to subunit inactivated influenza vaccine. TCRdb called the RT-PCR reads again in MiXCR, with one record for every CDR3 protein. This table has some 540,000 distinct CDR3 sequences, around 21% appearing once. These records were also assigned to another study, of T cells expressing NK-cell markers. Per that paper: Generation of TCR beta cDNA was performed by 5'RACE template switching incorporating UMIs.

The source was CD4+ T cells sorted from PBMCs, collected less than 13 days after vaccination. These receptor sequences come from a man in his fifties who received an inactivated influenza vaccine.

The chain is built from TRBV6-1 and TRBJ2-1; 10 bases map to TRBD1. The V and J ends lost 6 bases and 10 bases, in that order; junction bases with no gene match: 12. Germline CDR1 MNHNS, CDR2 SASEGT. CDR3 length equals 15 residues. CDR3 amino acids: CASRPDRGPLREQFF. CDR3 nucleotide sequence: TGTGCCAGCAGACCTGACAGGGGGCCGCTACGAGAGCAGTTCTTC.

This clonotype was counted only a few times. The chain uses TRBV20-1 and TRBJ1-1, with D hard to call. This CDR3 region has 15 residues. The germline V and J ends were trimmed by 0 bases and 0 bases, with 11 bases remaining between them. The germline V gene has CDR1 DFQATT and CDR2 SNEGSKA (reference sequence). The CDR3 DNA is TGCAGTGCTAGAGATCCCAACGACATGAACACTGAAGCTTTCTTT. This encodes CSARDPNDMNTEAFF.

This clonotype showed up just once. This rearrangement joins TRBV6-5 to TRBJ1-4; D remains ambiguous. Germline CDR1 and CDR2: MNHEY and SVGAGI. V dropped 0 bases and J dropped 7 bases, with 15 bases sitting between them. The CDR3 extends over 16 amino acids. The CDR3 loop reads CASSYSDRVLGEKLFF. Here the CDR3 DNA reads TGTGCCAGCAGTTACTCCGACCGGGTTCTGGGTGAAAAACTGTTTTTT.

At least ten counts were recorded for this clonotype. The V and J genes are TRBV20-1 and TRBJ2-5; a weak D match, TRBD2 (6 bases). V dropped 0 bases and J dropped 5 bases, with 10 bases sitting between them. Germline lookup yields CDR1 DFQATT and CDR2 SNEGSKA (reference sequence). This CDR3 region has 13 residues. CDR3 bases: TGCAGTGCTAGAGAGGACTACCGGGAGACCCAGTACTTC. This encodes CSAREDYRETQYF.

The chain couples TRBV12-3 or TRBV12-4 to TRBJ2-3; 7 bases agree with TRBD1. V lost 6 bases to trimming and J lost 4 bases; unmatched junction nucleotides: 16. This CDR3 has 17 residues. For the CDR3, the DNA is TGTGCCAGCAGGGCCAGAAGGACAGGTCAGGGAGCAGATACGCAGTATTTT. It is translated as CASRARRTGQGADTQYF.

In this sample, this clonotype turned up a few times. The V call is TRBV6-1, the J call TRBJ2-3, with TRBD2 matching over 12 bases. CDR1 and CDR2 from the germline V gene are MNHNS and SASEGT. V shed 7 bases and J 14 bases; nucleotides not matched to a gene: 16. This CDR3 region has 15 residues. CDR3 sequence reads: CASKPRASGGAMGYF. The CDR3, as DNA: TGTGCCAGCAAACCAAGGGCTAGCGGGGGGGCAATGGGGTATTTT.

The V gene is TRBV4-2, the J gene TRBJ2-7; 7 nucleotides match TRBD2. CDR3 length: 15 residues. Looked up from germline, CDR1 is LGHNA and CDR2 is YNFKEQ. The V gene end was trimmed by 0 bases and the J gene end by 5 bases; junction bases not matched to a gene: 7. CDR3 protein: CASSQEEGGPHEQYF. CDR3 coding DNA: TGTGCCAGCAGCCAAGAGGAGGGAGGGCCCCACGAGCAGTACTTC.

Written as DNA, the CDR3 is TGTGCCAGCAGTGGACAGAAGAGTTTGGATACGCAGTATTTT. It encodes CASSGQKSLDTQYF. The chain employs TRBV6-1 and TRBJ2-3; weak D call: TRBD1 (5 bases). V was shortened by 4 bases and J by 6 bases, with 14 bases between the two germline ends. Germline-derived CDR1 and CDR2 are MNHNS and SASEGT. The CDR3 contains 14 residues.

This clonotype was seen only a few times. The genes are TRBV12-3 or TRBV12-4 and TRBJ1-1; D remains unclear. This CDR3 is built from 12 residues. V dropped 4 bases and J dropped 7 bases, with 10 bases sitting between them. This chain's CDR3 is CASSSSGFEAFF. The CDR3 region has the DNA TGTGCCAGCAGTTCTTCCGGTTTTGAAGCTTTCTTT.

The chain's CDR3 is CAISDGQGNGETQYF. The CDR3 DNA follows: TGTGCCATCAGCGACGGACAGGGGAACGGAGAGACCCAGTACTTC. The chain links TRBV10-3 to TRBJ2-5; TRBD1 matches 9 bases. This CDR3 region has 15 residues. Germline assignment: CDR1 ENHRY and CDR2 SYGVKD. The V and J ends lost 6 bases and 4 bases, in that order; junction bases with no gene match: 9.